The 21 T cell receptor beta chains given below trace back to one sample, sequenced in a study of blood T cells in healthy people across ages. For the second PCR, which ran for about 6 to 11 cycles, a sample-barcoded 5' primer and a J-beta primer mix were used. From the 5' RACE reads, TCRdb called clonotypes with MiXCR, one entry per CDR3 protein. This sample carries 750,000 to 950,000 distinct CDR3 sequences, 25% to 30% of them seen once, and the ten largest clones take 2.5% to 3.5%. Separately, the same data were catalogued under a study of T cells of mothers and their children.

Sequences were obtained from blood. The source is a boy aged 5-17 years in good health.

This clonotype appeared a few times. The rearrangement uses TRBV5-5 and TRBJ2-7; no firm D call. The length of the CDR3 is 14 residues. Germline V gene data show CDR1 as SGHKS and CDR2 as YYEKEE (reference sequence). Trimming removed 0 bases at V and 0 bases at J, with 7 bases between. CDR3 in DNA: TGTGCCAGCAGCTTGGGCCTATACTCCTACGAGCAGTACTTC. This encodes CASSLGLYSYEQYF.

This clonotype was seen a few times. The V call is TRBV29-1, the J call TRBJ2-5; D is perhaps TRBD1 or TRBD2 (5 bases each). The better agreement between TRBJ2-1 and the DNA end casts doubt on the J call. Germline assignment: CDR1 SQVTM and CDR2 ANQGSEA. The CDR3 has 12 residues. The CDR3 region has the DNA TGCAGCGCCGCCGGGGCCGTTAATGAGCAGTTCTTC. Translating it yields CSAAGAVNEQFF.

This rearrangement joins TRBV5-1 to TRBJ2-1; D is unresolved. The CDR3 spans 15 residues. The germline gives CDR1 SGHRS, CDR2 YFSETQ. V lost 4 bases and J lost 4, with 15 bases in between. The CDR3 DNA reads TGCGCCAGCAGCAAAGACACTCCGTCTTACAATGAGCAGTTCTTC. Amino acids: CASSKDTPSYNEQFF.

This clonotype appeared a few times. The V and J genes are TRBV20-1 and TRBJ2-1, with 8 positions matching TRBD1. The better agreement between TRBJ2-7 and the DNA end casts doubt on the J call. This CDR3 is 16 amino acids long. Looked up from germline, CDR1 is DFQATT and CDR2 is SNEGSKA (reference sequence). CDR3 sequence reads: CSARGSGTGGFYEQYF. CDR3 sequence (DNA): TGCAGTGCCCGGGGGTCCGGGACAGGTGGCTTCTACGAGCAGTACTTC.

The chain is built from TRBV6-1 and TRBJ2-1; 10 positions match TRBD2. Germline values: CDR1 MNHNS, CDR2 SASEGT. This CDR3 region has 15 residues. V dropped 3 bases and J dropped 7; count of bases not matched to a gene: 6. The CDR3 region has the DNA TGTGCCAGCAGTGATTTCAGCGGGGGGGCAAATGAGCAGTTCTTC. Translation: CASSDFSGGANEQFF.

V is TRBV3-1 and J is TRBJ2-5; TRBD2 matches 16 bases. The J call may be wrong; the DNA end is better matched by TRBJ2-1. The CDR3 is 19 amino acids. Germline CDR1 is LGHDT and CDR2 is YNNKEL (reference sequence). CDR3 sequence reads: CASSDPGLAGGQRRGEQFF. The CDR3 nucleotides read TGTGCCAGCAGCGATCCGGGACTAGCGGGGGGGCAACGGCGGGGTGAGCAGTTCTTC.

This clonotype was counted a few times. The chain couples TRBV6-1 to TRBJ2-5; D may be TRBD1 (6 bases). V lost 5 bases to trimming and J lost 1 base, with 17 bases between them. Germline assignment: CDR1 MNHNS and CDR2 SASEGT. The CDR3 runs 16 residues. CDR3 residues: CASSPRWGTLQETQYF. In DNA, the CDR3 is TGTGCCAGCAGTCCCCGATGGGGGACACTCCAAGAGACCCAGTACTTC.

Only a few counts were recorded for this clonotype. The chain joins TRBV30 to TRBJ2-3, with D unresolved. The CDR3 is made up of 10 amino acids. Germline lookup yields CDR1 GTSNPN and CDR2 SVGIG (reference sequence). V was shortened by 7 bases and J by 2 bases, with 4 bases between the two germline ends. The CDR3 DNA is TGTGCCTTCCTCACAGATACGCAGTATTTT. Translating it yields CAFLTDTQYF.

This clonotype was seen only a few times. The chain combines TRBV5-1 with TRBJ1-2; weak D call: TRBD1 (5 bases). The CDR3 contains 10 residues. V was clipped by 7 bases and J by 8 bases, with 9 bases between them. Germline CDR1 SGHRS, CDR2 YFSETQ. The CDR3 DNA reads as TGCGCCAGCCAAGAGGGGGGCTACACCTTC. Amino acids: CASQEGGYTF.

The chain joins TRBV29-1 to TRBJ1-4; D not resolved. V dropped 7 bases and J dropped 7 bases, with 19 bases sitting between them. There are 14 residues in the CDR3. Germline V lookup: CDR1 SQVTM, CDR2 ANQGSEA. The CDR3 region has the DNA TGCAGCGCCCACACTTTGCGACATGGTGAAAAACTGTTTTTT. It codes for CSAHTLRHGEKLFF.

Points on this clonotype: Mismatch with germline at one junction end may stem from a read error. V gene TRBV28 combines with J gene TRBJ2-7; 7 bases align to TRBD1. This CDR3 has 15 residues. CDR1 MDHEN and CDR2 SYDVKM come from the germline V gene. The CDR3 is CASRPGTDESYGQYF. In DNA form, the CDR3 reads TGTGCCAGCAGGCCCGGGACAGATGAATCCTACGGGCAGTACTTC.

This clonotype has just a few counts. The rearrangement uses TRBV20-1 and TRBJ2-7; D tentatively reads TRBD1 or TRBD2 (6 bases each). The CDR3 covers 13 residues. Deletions cut 1 base from V and 5 bases from J, with 12 bases between. Germline loops: CDR1 DFQATT, CDR2 SNEGSKA (reference sequence). The CDR3 region has the DNA TGCAGTGCTAGAGTACGGGGGCGGGACGAGCAGTACTTC. It encodes CSARVRGRDEQYF.

This clonotype was seen a few times. The chain has TRBV7-9 and TRBJ2-6, with a tentative D call TRBD1 (6 bases). V shed 0 bases and J shed 3 bases, with 15 bases lying between them. CDR1 and CDR2 from the germline V gene are SEHNR and FQNEAQ (reference sequence). The CDR3 runs 18 residues. CDR3 residues: CASSLAHQGMDGANVLTF. The CDR3 DNA is TGTGCCAGCAGCTTAGCGCACCAGGGGATGGATGGGGCCAACGTCCTGACTTTC. The whole variable domain, filled in from reference TRBV7-9 and TRBJ2-6, reads DTGVSQNPRHKITKRGQNVTFRCDPISEHNRLYWYRQTLGQGPEFLTYFQNEAQLEKSRLLSDRFSAERPKGSFSTLEIQRTEQGDSAMYLCASSLAHQGMDGANVLTFGAGSRLTVL.

For the CDR3, the DNA is TGTGCCAGCAGTGAAATTGCTGACCTTGGTGAGCAGTACTTC. It yields the protein CASSEIADLGEQYF. V and J are TRBV2 and TRBJ2-1, with unresolved D. TRBJ2-7 matches the DNA end more closely, so the J call is doubtful. CDR3 length: 14 amino acids. Germline assignment: CDR1 SNHLY and CDR2 FYNNEI.

This chain uses TRBV6-6 with TRBJ1-1; no reliable D call. Per the germline V gene, CDR1 is MNHNY and CDR2 is SVGAGI (reference sequence). The CDR3 is 13 residues long. The ends were cut back, 2 bases at V and 3 bases at J, with 7 bases in the middle. The CDR3 nucleotides read TGTGCCAGCAGTTACGCGAAAGACACTGAAGCTTTCTTT. Its translation is CASSYAKDTEAFF.

This chain links TRBV4-1 with TRBJ1-3; TRBD1 is a possible D gene (6 bases). The length of the CDR3 is 20 residues. Per the germline V gene, CDR1 is MGHRA and CDR2 is YSYEKL. Trimming removed 6 bases at V and 0 bases at J, with 27 bases between. The CDR3 here is CASRQQVAQGPTSSGNTIYF. The CDR3 nucleotides read TGCGCCAGCAGGCAACAAGTCGCGCAGGGGCCTACGAGCTCTGGAAACACCATATATTTT.

The rearrangement uses TRBV5-1 and TRBJ1-2, with D perhaps TRBD1 (5 bases). Trimming removed 0 bases from V and 0 bases from J, with 9 bases in between. Germline CDR1 SGHRS, CDR2 YFSETQ. This CDR3 is built from 15 residues. The CDR3, as DNA: TGCGCCAGCAGCTTGGGAGGACACCCTAACTATGGCTACACCTTC. This gives the protein CASSLGGHPNYGYTF. The full variable domain, in which reference TRBV5-1 and TRBJ1-2 provide the parts outside the CDR3, is KAGVTQTPRYLIKTRGQQVTLSCSPISGHRSVSWYQQTPGQGLQFLFEYFSETQRNKGNFPGRFSGRQFSNSRSEMNVSTLELGDSALYLCASSLGGHPNYGYTFGSGTRLTVV.

This chain connects TRBV12-3 or TRBV12-4 to TRBJ1-1; D is ambiguous. This CDR3 comprises 12 residues. Trimming shortened V by 8 bases and J by 1 base, and 8 bases separated the two germline ends. DNA of the CDR3: TGTGCCAGCCAGGACGGGAACACTGAAGCTTTCTTT. It specifies CASQDGNTEAFF.

V and J are TRBV12-3 or TRBV12-4 and TRBJ2-6; weak D call: TRBD1 (5 bases). This CDR3 has 18 residues. With 4 bases removed from V and 0 bases from J, the gap between germline ends came to 16 bases. This CDR3 reads CASSSATALYSGANVLTF. CDR3 DNA sequence: TGTGCCAGCAGTTCCGCGACAGCTCTTTACTCTGGGGCCAACGTCCTGACTTTC.

A few counts support this clonotype. The junction and the germline gene differ at one end; a read error may be behind it. The rearrangement links TRBV3-1 to TRBJ2-3; D perhaps matches TRBD2 (6 bases). The germline gives CDR1 LGHDT, CDR2 YNNKEL (reference sequence). The CDR3 loop spans 17 amino acids. This CDR3 reads CASSQLRGGASTDTQYF. The CDR3 DNA reads TGTGCCAGCAGCCAACTTCGGGGAGGAGCTAGCACGGATACGCAGTATTTT.

A word on this clonotype: At one end the junction does not follow the germline gene, possibly because of a read error. This chain connects TRBV20-1 to TRBJ2-3, with 14 bases fitting TRBD2. The CDR3 covers 16 residues. Germline loops: CDR1 DFQATT, CDR2 SNEGSKA (reference sequence). CDR3 in amino acids: CSAGTSGGALTDTHYF. In nucleotides, the CDR3 is TGCAGTGCAGGGACTAGCGGGGGCGCACTCACAGATACGCATTATTTT.